This record covers a single T cell receptor beta chain. The record originates from a study of blood T cells in healthy people across ages. The CDR3 has 16 amino acids. A J-beta primer mix and a sample-barcoded 5' primer were used in a second PCR of roughly 6 to 11 cycles. TCRdb itself ran the 5' RACE reads through MiXCR, one entry per CDR3 protein. The sample shows about 800,000 distinct CDR3 sequences, roughly 25% of them seen only once. These data were also filed under a second study, of T cells of mothers and their children.

This clonotype originated in a boy aged 5-17 years in good health. Sequencing used blood. The V gene is TRBV21-1, the J gene TRBJ1-4. TRBV21-1 is an annotated pseudogene. DNA for the CDR3: TGTGCCAGCAGCACAGGGAATTCCGTCGTGAATGAAAAACTGTTTTTT. Its protein is CASSTGNSVVNEKLFF.